Reported below is one T cell receptor beta chain. Its target is not known. The germline CDR1 and CDR2 sequences are SEHNR and FQNEAQ (reference sequence). This CDR3 has 12 residues. V was shortened by 7 bases and J by 5 bases, with 11 bases between the two germline ends. This specimen belongs to a study of naive and memory T cell subsets. An equimolar mix of two oligonucleotides served as the beta constant-region primer for TRBC1 and TRBC2. Ligated cDNA was amplified by four rounds of PCR with nested alpha and beta constant-region primers and SP2. TCRdb recomputed calls from the UMI-ligation and nested PCR reads with MiXCR, one row per CDR3 protein. Of 130,000 or so distinct CDR3 sequences in the sample, around a third were seen once. Overall study results and limits: Gini index rose across naive, CM, EM and EMRA in CD4 and CD8.

The source is a human donor in good health. The rearrangement uses TRBV7-9 and TRBJ1-1; D is unclear. What was sequenced was central memory CD4+ T cells from blood. The CDR3 here is CASTSQNTEAFF. The CDR3 region has the DNA TGTGCCAGCACCTCCCAGAATACTGAAGCTTTCTTT. Full variable domain (rest looked up from reference TRBV7-9 and TRBJ1-1): DTGVSQNPRHKITKRGQNVTFRCDPISEHNRLYWYRQTLGQGPEFLTYFQNEAQLEKSRLLSDRFSAERPKGSFSTLEIQRTEQGDSAMYLCASTSQNTEAFFGQGTRLTVV.